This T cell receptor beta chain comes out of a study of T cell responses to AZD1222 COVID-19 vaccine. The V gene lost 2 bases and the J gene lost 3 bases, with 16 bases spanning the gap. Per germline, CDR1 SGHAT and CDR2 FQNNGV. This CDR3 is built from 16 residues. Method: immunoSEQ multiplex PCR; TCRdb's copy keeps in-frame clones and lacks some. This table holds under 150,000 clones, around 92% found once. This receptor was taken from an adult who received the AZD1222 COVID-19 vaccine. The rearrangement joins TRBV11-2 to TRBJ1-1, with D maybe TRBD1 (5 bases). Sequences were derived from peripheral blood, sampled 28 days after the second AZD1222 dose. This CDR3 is CASSLLEQAGHTEAFF. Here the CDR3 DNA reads TGTGCCAGCAGCTTACTAGAACAAGCAGGGCACACTGAAGCTTTCTTT. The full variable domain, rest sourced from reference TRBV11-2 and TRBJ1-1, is EAGVAQSPRYKIIEKRQSVAFWCNPISGHATLYWYQQILGQGPKLLIQFQNNGVVDDSQLPKDRFSAERLKGVDSTLKIQPAKLEDSAVYLCASSLLEQAGHTEAFFGQGTRLTVV.